The 19 T cell receptor beta chains below come from one sample, sequenced in a study of T-cell memory formation after mild COVID-19. TCRdb passed the 5' RACE reads through MiXCR, listing each CDR3 protein once. The sample lists under 550,000 distinct CDR3 sequences, over 15% occurring once. Material: PBMCs or a T cell subset sorted from them (not recorded which). The source is a man aged 18 to 29 who had mild COVID-19 (a few samples of this study predate the infection). Cell type and time point are not known.

The chain employs TRBV28 and TRBJ2-5; D might be TRBD1 or TRBD2, each matching 6 bases. This CDR3 region has 16 residues. Between the trimmed V and J ends, which lost 2 bases and 6 bases, there was a span of 19 bases. Germline CDR1 is MDHEN and CDR2 is SYDVKM. For the CDR3, the DNA is TGTGCCAGCAGTTTAACAGGGCGGGGTCGGGGGAAGACCCAGTACTTC. Translating gives CASSLTGRGRGKTQYF.

This clonotype was observed a few times. V and J are TRBV12-3 or TRBV12-4 and TRBJ1-2; D gene uncertain. The CDR3 spans 14 residues. The V end lost 3 bases, the J end lost 0 bases, and 8 bases lay between the germline ends. The CDR3, as DNA: TGTGCCAGCAGTTTGGACGGACCTAACTATGGCTACACCTTC. Translated: CASSLDGPNYGYTF.

This clonotype was seen a handful of times. This chain connects TRBV4-3 to TRBJ1-2, with TRBD1 matching over 7 bases. CDR1 is LGHNA, CDR2 YSLEER, per germline. The length of the CDR3 is 14 residues. The trim removed 0 bases at V and 8 bases at J, leaving 6 bases unmatched. CDR3 nucleotide sequence: TGCGCCAGCAGCCAAGATCATAGGGGGCTGGGCTACACCTTC. As protein: CASSQDHRGLGYTF.

This clonotype has only a few counts. The chain has TRBV3-1 and TRBJ2-7; 8 bases line up with TRBD2. The trim removed 4 bases at V and 2 bases at J, leaving 7 bases unmatched. This CDR3 contains 15 residues. Germline lookup yields CDR1 LGHDT and CDR2 YNNKEL (reference sequence). DNA for the CDR3: TGTGCCAGCAGCCCCGGGACTAGTCCTGCCTACGAGCAGTACTTC. Protein: CASSPGTSPAYEQYF.

The genes are TRBV7-6 and TRBJ2-1; D remains unclear. Germline CDR1 reads SGHVS; CDR2 reads FNYEAQ. The CDR3 consists of 16 residues. V was trimmed by 3 bases and J by 0 bases, leaving 12 bases between them. CDR3 residues: CASSFSSRSSYNEQFF. CDR3 nucleotides: TGTGCCAGCAGCTTTTCATCCCGGAGCTCCTACAATGAGCAGTTCTTC.

This sequence joins TRBV2 and TRBJ2-3; D may be TRBD1 (6 bases). V was trimmed by 7 bases and J by 4 bases, leaving 12 bases between them. The CDR3 covers 13 residues. Germline V CDR1 and CDR2: SNHLY, FYNNEI. The CDR3 reads CASTGEGADTQYF. Here the CDR3 DNA reads TGTGCCAGCACCGGCGAGGGGGCAGATACGCAGTATTTT.

This clonotype was counted at least ten times. The CDR3 sequence: CASSPYTGFSEAFF. The CDR3, as DNA: TGCGCCAGCAGTCCGTACACGGGGTTCAGTGAAGCTTTCTTT. V and J are TRBV23-1 and TRBJ1-1; D remains unclear. TRBV23-1 is marked as an open reading frame, function uncertain. The V gene lost 4 bases and the J gene lost 7 bases, with 16 bases spanning the gap. The CDR3 totals 14 residues.

This clonotype was seen a few times. The V and J genes are TRBV4-3 and TRBJ1-2, with D unresolved. Trimming took 0 bases from V and 4 from J, leaving 15 bases between them. Germline V lookup: CDR1 LGHNA, CDR2 YSLEER. CDR3 length: 16 residues. CDR3 nucleotide sequence: TGCGCCAGCAGCCAAGAAGTATCGCCTGTTGTCTATGGCTACACCTTC. It translates to CASSQEVSPVVYGYTF.

This clonotype came up a few times. V usage is TRBV5-1 and J usage is TRBJ2-4, with TRBD1 matching 8 bases. CDR1 and CDR2 (germline): SGHRS, YFSETQ. CDR3 length equals 15 residues. The J segment lost 7 bases and the V segment lost 1 base, leaving 7 bases of the junction unmatched. The CDR3 loop is CASSLQGAPRNIQYF. In DNA form, the CDR3 reads TGCGCCAGCAGCTTGCAGGGGGCGCCTAGGAACATTCAGTACTTC.

This clonotype was detected a few times. The J gene is TRBJ1-1, the V gene TRBV6-6; D gene unclear. V shed 5 bases and J shed 0 bases, with 7 bases lying between them. This CDR3 spans 13 amino acids. The germline gives CDR1 MNHNY, CDR2 SVGAGI (reference sequence). CDR3: CASSIPMNTEAFF. The CDR3 DNA is TGTGCCAGCAGTATACCTATGAACACTGAAGCTTTCTTT.

This clonotype was observed many times. The CDR3 here is CASSLVLDTGELFF. DNA of the CDR3: TGCGCCAGCAGCTTGGTCTTAGACACCGGGGAGCTGTTTTTT. The V call is TRBV5-1, the J call TRBJ2-2; D is unresolved. Trimming removed 0 bases from V and 3 bases from J, with 6 bases in between. The CDR3 loop spans 14 amino acids. Germline values: CDR1 SGHRS, CDR2 YFSETQ.

This clonotype occurred a few times. The chain is built from TRBV5-1 and TRBJ2-7; 11 nucleotides match TRBD1. CDR1 SGHRS and CDR2 YFSETQ come from the germline V gene. The CDR3 sequence is 18 residues long. Losses at the gene ends were 4 bases for V and 2 bases for J; bases not matched to a gene: 14. The CDR3 here is CASSPGWRMGQGAYEQYF. The DNA of the CDR3 is TGCGCCAGCAGCCCCGGGTGGAGGATGGGACAGGGGGCCTACGAGCAGTACTTC.

This clonotype has a handful of counts. This chain uses TRBV12-3 or TRBV12-4 with TRBJ1-2; D gene ambiguous. The CDR3 length is 13 residues. The ends were cut back, 6 bases at V and 2 bases at J, with 10 bases in the middle. This CDR3 reads CASRTRDNYGYTF. The CDR3 nucleotides are TGTGCCAGCAGAACCAGAGACAACTATGGCTACACCTTC.

The chain combines TRBV5-1 with TRBJ2-7; TRBD1 aligns across 8 bases. J gave up 3 bases and V 2 bases, and 4 bases lay outside the gene matches. Looked up from germline, CDR1 is SGHRS and CDR2 is YFSETQ. CDR3 length: 14 residues. The CDR3 nucleotides are TGCGCCAGCAGCTTACAGGGGGGTATCTACGAGCAGTACTTC. It is translated as CASSLQGGIYEQYF.

This clonotype was counted ten times or more. The V call is TRBV19, the J call TRBJ1-5; tentatively, D is TRBD1 (6 bases). Trimming shortened V by 5 bases and J by 3 bases, and 17 bases separated the two germline ends. This CDR3 has 16 residues. Germline CDR1 and CDR2: LNHDA and SQIVND (reference sequence). The CDR3 sequence: CASSQRGGQINQPQHF. CDR3 bases: TGTGCCAGTAGTCAAAGGGGTGGACAGATCAATCAGCCCCAGCATTTT.

The chain combines TRBV27 with TRBJ2-7; D gene ambiguous. The CDR3 covers 9 residues. Between the trimmed V and J ends, which lost 6 bases and 6 bases, there was a span of 3 bases. CDR1 is MNHEY and CDR2 is SMNVEV in the germline V gene (reference sequence). As DNA, the CDR3 is TGTGCCAGCAGACTCGAGCAGTACGTC. Translation: CASRLEQYV.

This clonotype has at least ten counts. The genes are TRBV10-3 and TRBJ2-7, with 8 bases fitting TRBD1. Germline loops: CDR1 ENHRY, CDR2 SYGVKD. The CDR3 totals 14 residues. With 3 bases clipped from V and 5 bases from J, the junction kept 6 bases outside the gene matches. The CDR3 DNA sequence: TGTGCCATCAGTGACAGGCCAGGGGGCGACGAGCAGTACGTC. It specifies CAISDRPGGDEQYV.

This chain uses TRBV11-2 with TRBJ2-7; D uncertain. Trimming cost V 6 bases and J 4 bases, with 10 bases left between them. The CDR3 contains 12 residues. Germline lookup yields CDR1 SGHAT and CDR2 FQNNGV. The CDR3 DNA reads as TGTGCCAGCAGGGGCTCAGCTTACGAGCAGTACTTC. Its protein is CASRGSAYEQYF.

This clonotype was counted between two and nine times. This sequence joins TRBV3-1 and TRBJ2-5; D remains ambiguous. V lost 2 bases and J lost 4, with 2 bases in between. In germline, CDR1 is LGHDT, CDR2 YNNKEL (reference sequence). The CDR3 consists of 11 residues. This chain's CDR3 is CASSQRETQYF. CDR3 coding DNA: TGTGCCAGCAGCCAAAGAGAGACCCAGTACTTC.